This T cell receptor beta chain was identified during a study of HIV-infected patients and healthy controls. TCRdb passed the 5' RACE reads through MiXCR, listing each CDR3 protein once. This table holds 18,000 or so distinct CDR3 sequences, around a fifth found once. This clonotype was detected only a few times. The CDR3 loop spans 14 amino acids. Germline loops: CDR1 SGHVS, CDR2 FNYEAQ. V lost 4 bases, J lost 2 bases, and 12 bases lay in between. The genes are TRBV7-6 and TRBJ2-7; D may be TRBD1 (6 bases). Sequencing was performed on CD8+ T cells from blood. The TCR sequence derives from a human donor in good health. The CDR3 is CASSSRGSAYEQYF. The CDR3 DNA follows: TGTGCCAGCAGCTCCAGGGGATCTGCCTACGAGCAGTACTTC.